Listed below are T cell receptor beta chains from one sample, sequenced in a study of blood T cell repertoires in COVID-19. Assay: immunoSEQ multiplex PCR; the TCRdb copy retains only in-frame clones and omits some. The repertoire holds about 180,000 clones, with roughly nine tenths as singletons. What was sequenced was peripheral blood. These receptor sequences come from a man aged 18 to 30 who had recovered from COVID-19. CDR3s include the opening cysteine and the closing phenylalanine or tryptophan. D genes are given only for firm matches. Only some rows state a clone size, as once, few, many or a class for expanded clones.

abundance,v_gene,j_gene,d_gene,CDR3aa,CDR3nt
.,TRBV10-3,TRBJ1-2,TRBD1,CAITEGQGRGYTF,TGTGCCATCACGGAAGGACAGGGCCGTGGCTACACCTTC
.,TRBV10-1,TRBJ2-1,TRBD2,CASSEDLAGGFDEQFF,TGCGCCAGCAGTGAGGATCTAGCGGGAGGGTTCGATGAGCAGTTCTTC
.,TRBV23-1,TRBJ1-5,.,CASSQSRRHSNQPQHF,TGCGCCAGCAGTCAATCGAGGCGGCATAGCAATCAGCCCCAGCATTTT
.,TRBV4-3,TRBJ2-3,TRBD2,CASSQVGTSGRRSADTQYF,TGCGCCAGCAGCCAAGTGGGGACTAGCGGGAGGAGGTCGGCAGATACGCAGTATTTT
.,TRBV18,TRBJ2-2,.,CASSPTWALAELFF,TGTGCCAGCTCACCGACGTGGGCGCTGGCGGAGCTGTTTTTT
.,TRBV5-6,TRBJ2-2,TRBD2,CASSFSGLDNTGELFF,TGTGCCAGCAGCTTTTCGGGACTAGATAACACCGGGGAGCTGTTTTTT
.,TRBV27,TRBJ2-7,.,CASSPTGAYEQYF,TGTGCCAGCAGTCCGACGGGGGCCTACGAGCAGTACTTC
.,TRBV30,TRBJ1-5,.,CAWSQGNNQPQHF,TGTGCCTGGAGTCAGGGCAACAATCAGCCCCAGCATTTT
few,TRBV7-2,TRBJ2-5,.,CASSSRASQETQYF,TGTGCCAGCAGCTCGCGAGCGTCACAAGAGACCCAGTACTTC
.,TRBV3-1/TRBV3-2,TRBJ2-7,TRBD2,CASSQVITSGRESYEQYF,TGTGCCAGCAGCCAAGTCATCACTAGCGGGAGGGAGTCCTACGAGCAGTACTTC
.,TRBV5-1,TRBJ2-3,.,CASSLYGEAMAQYF,TGCGCCAGCAGCTTGTACGGGGAGGCGATGGCGCAGTATTTT
.,TRBV10-3,TRBJ2-3,TRBD1,CAITSGQGAFYQYF,TGTGCCATCACCTCCGGACAGGGGGCCTTCTACCAGTATTTT
.,TRBV7-2,TRBJ1-1,.,CASSLLTVTEAFF,TGTGCCAGCAGCTTACTGACAGTTACTGAAGCTTTCTTT
.,TRBV5-4,TRBJ2-2,.,CASRPGPAEGELFF,TGTGCCAGCAGGCCCGGGCCAGCGGAGGGGGAGCTGTTTTTT
.,TRBV3-1/TRBV3-2,TRBJ1-2,.,CASSQKTGWSIGNYGYTF,TGTGCCAGCAGCCAAAAAACCGGGTGGTCCATAGGTAACTATGGCTACACCTTC
.,TRBV19,TRBJ1-5,.,CASSFYGEPQHF,TGTGCCAGTAGCTTTTACGGGGAGCCCCAGCATTTT
few,TRBV14,TRBJ1-6,.,CASSQGRYNSPLHF,TGTGCCAGCAGCCAAGGGCGGTATAATTCACCCCTCCACTTT
.,TRBV7-9,TRBJ2-5,TRBD1,CASSPRQGEETQYF,TGTGCCAGCAGCCCCAGACAGGGCGAAGAGACCCAGTACTTC
.,TRBV5-5,TRBJ2-1,TRBD1,CASSTTPGQGVNEQFF,TGTGCCAGCAGCACTACACCGGGACAGGGCGTCAATGAGCAGTTCTTC
.,TRBV10-2,TRBJ2-3,.,CASSAREGGDTQYF,TGCGCCAGCAGTGCTAGGGAGGGGGGAGATACGCAGTATTTT
few,TRBV3-1/TRBV3-2,TRBJ1-1,.,CASSRAFGGVNTEAFF,TGTGCCAGCAGCCGCGCTTTCGGGGGTGTGAACACTGAAGCTTTCTTT
.,TRBV5-4,TRBJ2-3,.,CASSLNSWLEPTDTQYF,TGTGCCAGCAGCTTGAATTCGTGGTTAGAGCCCACAGATACGCAGTATTTT
few,TRBV11-2,TRBJ2-1,TRBD2,CASSVTPGLAGDNEQFF,TGTGCCAGCAGCGTCACGCCGGGACTAGCGGGAGACAATGAGCAGTTCTTC
.,TRBV7-2,TRBJ2-5,TRBD2,CASSWGTSGRVETQYF,TGTGCCAGCAGCTGGGGGACTAGCGGGAGAGTAGAGACCCAGTACTTC
.,TRBV5-4,TRBJ2-1,TRBD2,CASSLTGGSLNEQFF,TGTGCCAGCAGCTTGACGGGAGGGTCGCTGAATGAGCAGTTCTTC
.,TRBV9,TRBJ2-1,TRBD2,CASSVDSGRSYNEQFF,TGTGCCAGCAGCGTCGATAGCGGGAGGTCCTACAATGAGCAGTTCTTC
.,TRBV4-3,TRBJ2-1,.,CASSQVAGRSSYNEQFF,TGCGCCAGCAGCCAAGTTGCCGGGAGAAGCTCCTACAATGAGCAGTTCTTC
.,TRBV5-1,TRBJ2-7,TRBD2,CASSWTSGYYEQYF,TGCGCCAGCAGTTGGACTAGCGGGTACTACGAGCAGTACTTC
.,TRBV13,TRBJ2-7,TRBD1,CASSGPRGFSREQYF,TGTGCCAGCAGCGGCCCCAGGGGGTTCTCTCGTGAGCAGTACTTC